Listed below are T cell receptor beta chains from one sample, sequenced in a study of post-analysis software for immune sequencing data. TCRdb analysed the PCR reads with MiXCR anew, one entry per CDR3 protein. The sample yields some 690,000 distinct CDR3 sequences, just under 30% seen once. The specimen was blood. These receptors were obtained from a girl between 5 and 17 years old with multiple sclerosis. The CDR3 runs from the conserved cysteine through the conserved F or W. The order of the fields is J gene, D gene, V gene, clone size, CDR3 protein, CDR3 DNA. A D gene is named only where the DNA matches it firmly. Expanded clones get a size class; other rows say once, few or many, or leave the size out.

TRBJ1-3,-,TRBV5-1,-,CASSLVGVSGNTIYF,TGCGCCAGCAGCTTGGTGGGGGTCTCTGGAAACACCATATATTTT
TRBJ2-3,-,TRBV5-1,few,CATRKRDSSTDTQYF,TGCGCCACTAGGAAGAGGGATTCAAGCACAGATACGCAGTATTTT
TRBJ1-5,-,TRBV5-6,-,CASSHRDGGGPQHF,TGTGCCAGCAGCCACCGGGACGGTGGGGGGCCCCAGCATTTT
TRBJ2-3,-,TRBV10-1,-,CASSDTPEDTQYF,TGCGCCAGCAGTGATACCCCAGAAGATACGCAGTATTTT
TRBJ1-6,-,TRBV2,-,CASSEVAGKPLHF,TGTGCCAGCAGTGAAGTGGCAGGGAAGCCCCTCCACTTT
TRBJ2-7,-,TRBV11-2,few,CASSPRASLSSYEQYF,TGTGCCAGCAGCCCGCGGGCCAGCTTGTCCTCCTACGAGCAGTACTTC
TRBJ2-3,TRBD2,TRBV5-1,-,CASSSGGLAGGPDTQYF,TGCGCCAGCAGCTCCGGCGGACTAGCGGGAGGGCCAGATACGCAGTATTTT
TRBJ2-5,-,TRBV20-1,-,CSARGSNGANRTQYF,TGCAGTGCTAGAGGCTCAAATGGGGCCAATCGGACCCAGTACTTC
TRBJ2-6,-,TRBV7-9,-,CASSPQGAGANVPTF,TGTGCCAGCAGCCCACAGGGAGCTGGGGCCAACGTCCCGACTTTC
TRBJ2-3,TRBD2,TRBV29-1,-,CSAAGITDTQYF,TGCAGCGCAGCGGGGATCACAGATACGCAGTATTTT
TRBJ1-4,-,TRBV4-1,-,CASSQVGGGKLFF,TGCGCCAGCAGCCAAGTTGGGGGCGGAAAACTGTTTTTT
TRBJ1-5,-,TRBV7-2,few,CASSAQRGDNQPQHF,TGTGCCAGCAGCGCCCAACGCGGTGACAATCAGCCCCAGCATTTT
TRBJ2-1,-,TRBV7-2,-,CASSLWTEIEQFF,TGTGCCAGCAGCTTGTGGACAGAAATTGAGCAGTTCTTC
TRBJ2-7,TRBD1,TRBV20-1,few,CSATDRNSLYEQYF,TGCAGTGCCACGGACAGGAATAGCCTCTACGAGCAGTACTTC
TRBJ1-1,TRBD1,TRBV6-5,once,CASSWDRVSTEAFF,TGTGCCAGCAGTTGGGACAGGGTTAGCACTGAAGCTTTCTTT
TRBJ2-3,-,TRBV7-2,once,CASSAKTGGGADTQYF,TGTGCCAGCAGCGCGAAGACTGGCGGAGGGGCGGATACGCAGTATTTT
TRBJ1-1,-,TRBV5-1,-,CASSFAGGAGTEAFF,TGCGCCAGCAGCTTTGCTGGGGGCGCGGGGACTGAAGCTTTCTTT
TRBJ1-2,-,TRBV5-1,-,CASSSGMDKDYGYTF,TGCGCCAGCAGCTCCGGGATGGATAAAGACTATGGCTACACCTTC
TRBJ2-4,-,TRBV20-1,many,CSAKEGWGDIQYF,TGCAGTGCTAAGGAGGGCTGGGGGGACATTCAGTACTTC
TRBJ2-7,-,TRBV4-3,-,CASSQETGGIYEQYF,TGCGCCAGCAGCCAAGAGACCGGGGGAATCTACGAGCAGTACTTC
TRBJ1-2,-,TRBV7-9,-,CASSPLRGYTF,TGTGCCAGCAGTCCACTACGTGGCTACACCTTC
TRBJ1-5,-,TRBV12-3/TRBV12-4,few,CASSFTAGPYSNQPQHF,TGTGCCAGCAGTTTTACTGCGGGACCTTATAGCAATCAGCCCCAGCATTTT
TRBJ2-2,-,TRBV6-5,-,CASSSVTLPARTGELFF,TGTGCCAGCAGTTCCGTCACGCTACCGGCCCGCACCGGGGAGCTGTTTTTT
TRBJ1-6,-,TRBV20-1,few,CSGYGDGNSPLHF,TGCAGTGGGTACGGGGATGGAAATTCACCCCTCCACTTT
TRBJ1-5,-,TRBV7-8,-,CASSPRTGPQHF,TGTGCCAGCAGCCCTCGAACAGGGCCCCAGCATTTT
TRBJ2-6,-,TRBV9,few,CASTGGISGANVLTF,TGTGCCAGCACGGGTGGCATCTCTGGGGCCAACGTCCTGACTTTC
TRBJ2-7,-,TRBV20-1,-,CSARDDRNQRGLYEQYF,TGCAGTGCTAGAGATGACCGTAACCAAAGGGGTCTGTACGAGCAGTACTTC